The 13 T cell receptor beta chains given below trace back to one sample, sequenced in a study of graft-versus-host responses after intestinal transplantation. Assay: immunoSEQ multiplex PCR; the TCRdb copy retains only in-frame clones and omits some. The table has around 19,000 clones, around 35% seen once. The source was alloreactive CD4+ T cells from a mixed lymphocyte reaction culture, collected before transplantation. Described subset: CFSE-low proliferating T cells sorted from roughly 6-day pre-transplant mixed lymphocyte reaction (GvH or HvG direction). These receptors all come from a human patient who was an organ donor for intestinal transplantation.

The CDR3 here is CASSFGGQGLHNYGYTF. The CDR3 DNA follows: TGTGCCAGCAGCTTTGGGGGACAAGGACTTCATAACTATGGCTACACCTTC. The chain links TRBV7-9 to TRBJ1-2; D possibly corresponds to TRBD1 (6 bases). Germline CDR1 and CDR2: SEHNR and FQNEAQ (reference sequence). V was cut by 3 bases and J by 1 base, with 18 bases left in between. This CDR3 has 17 residues.

The chain carries TRBV18 and TRBJ2-5; D remains unclear. The DNA end is a closer match to TRBJ2-7, so the J assignment may be wrong. This CDR3 region has 16 residues. Germline loops: CDR1 KGHSH, CDR2 LQKENI. Written as DNA, the CDR3 is TGTGCCAGCTCACCACCGTCCGGCCTGAGCTCCTACGAGCAGTACTTC. Its protein is CASSPPSGLSSYEQYF.

The rearrangement joins TRBV10-3 to TRBJ2-7, with 9 bases that match TRBD1. Losses at the gene ends were 6 bases for V and 4 bases for J; bases not matched to a gene: 7. Germline V gene data show CDR1 as ENHRY and CDR2 as SYGVKD. This CDR3 has 14 amino acids. CDR3 residues: CAISGTGWSYEQYF. The CDR3 nucleotides are TGTGCCATCAGCGGGACAGGGTGGTCGTACGAGCAGTACTTC.

This clone was detected only a few times. The CDR3 protein is CASSLEWGGEQYF. CDR3 DNA: TGCGCCAGCAGCTTGGAATGGGGGGGCGAGCAGTACTTC. This rearrangement joins TRBV5-1 to TRBJ2-7, with 7 bases lining up with TRBD2. Trimming took 0 bases from V and 6 from J; bases not matched to a gene: 3. CDR3 size: 13 residues. Looked up from germline, CDR1 is SGHRS and CDR2 is YFSETQ.

This clone rates as medium-sized. The genes are TRBV21-1 and TRBJ2-7; TRBD2, the D gene given by the table, was not confirmed from the DNA. TRBV21-1 is marked as a pseudogene. This CDR3 is 15 amino acids long. As DNA, the CDR3 is TGTGCCAGCAGCGACCGACTAGCGGGAGTAGGGGAGCAGTACTTC. It translates to CASSDRLAGVGEQYF.

In this sample, this clone turned up a few times. This chain joins TRBV11-2 and TRBJ1-1, with D hard to call. V gave up 1 base and J gave up 1 base, with 4 bases separating them. This CDR3 contains 13 residues. Germline CDR1 is SGHAT and CDR2 is FQNNGV. The CDR3 DNA sequence: TGTGCCAGCAGCTTAGCCCGGAACACTGAAGCTTTCTTT. Its translation: CASSLARNTEAFF.

J is TRBJ2-1 and V is TRBV14, with 10 bases lining up with TRBD1. CDR3 size: 23 residues. Losses at the gene ends were 0 bases for V and 3 bases for J; bases not matched to a gene: 23. Germline V lookup: CDR1 SGHDN, CDR2 FVKESK. The CDR3 bases are TGTGCCAGCAGCCAAGACCACGACAGGGGGCGAATTATTTGGGGGTATTACTACAATGAGCAGTTCTTC. It translates to CASSQDHDRGRIIWGYYYNEQFF.

In this sample, this clone turned up many times. This rearrangement joins TRBV30 to TRBJ2-3; 15 bases match TRBD2. The length of the CDR3 is 13 residues. The germline gives CDR1 GTSNPN, CDR2 SVGIG (reference sequence). Germline trimming cut 5 bases from V and 6 bases from J; bases unmatched to any gene: 0. This CDR3 is CAWGLAGGDTQYF. The DNA for the CDR3 is TGTGCCTGGGGACTAGCGGGGGGGGATACGCAGTATTTT.

The chain combines TRBV6-1 with TRBJ1-3, with D uncertain. This CDR3 has 16 amino acids. The germline V gene encodes CDR1 MNHNS and CDR2 SASEGT. Trimming cost V 0 bases and J 1 base, with 10 bases left between them. CDR3: CASSEALLGSGNTIYF. CDR3 nucleotide sequence: TGTGCCAGCAGTGAAGCGCTGTTGGGTTCTGGAAACACCATATATTTT.

This clone has only one observation. V gene TRBV2 combines with J gene TRBJ2-1; D is undetermined. CDR3 length equals 15 residues. Germline CDR1 is SNHLY and CDR2 is FYNNEI. Trimming left V 9 bases short and J 6 bases short, with 21 bases between. Written as DNA, the CDR3 is TGTGCCAGTCTCACTGGGCCCTGGCCTTCCAATGAGCAGTTCTTC. Amino acids: CASLTGPWPSNEQFF.

V is TRBV4-2 and J is TRBJ2-3, with unresolved D. V was clipped by 3 bases and J by 3 bases, with 7 bases between them. Germline V gene sequence: CDR1 LGHNA, CDR2 YNFKEQ. The CDR3 contains 13 residues. As DNA, the CDR3 is TGTGCCAGCAGCCATGGGCGGACAGATACGCAGTATTTT. It translates to CASSHGRTDTQYF.

This clone was counted a single time. J is TRBJ2-7 and V is TRBV7-6, with TRBD2 matching over 9 bases. The CDR3 runs to 15 residues. Germline CDR1 is SGHVS and CDR2 is FNYEAQ. J lost 3 bases, V lost 1 base, and 4 bases had no gene match. CDR3 bases: TGTGCCAGCAGCTTAGTAGCGGGAGACGTCTACGAGCAGTACTTC. This codes for CASSLVAGDVYEQYF.

There are a few counts of this clone. This rearrangement joins TRBV15 to TRBJ2-7; possibly TRBD1 for D (6 bases). The length of the CDR3 is 15 residues. CDR1 is LNHNV and CDR2 is YYDKDF in the germline V gene (reference sequence). The V gene lost 1 base and the J gene lost 7 bases, with 17 bases spanning the gap. CDR3 in amino acids: CATSRVRAGALEQYF. The CDR3, as DNA: TGTGCCACCAGCAGAGTAAGGGCAGGGGCTTTGGAGCAGTACTTC.